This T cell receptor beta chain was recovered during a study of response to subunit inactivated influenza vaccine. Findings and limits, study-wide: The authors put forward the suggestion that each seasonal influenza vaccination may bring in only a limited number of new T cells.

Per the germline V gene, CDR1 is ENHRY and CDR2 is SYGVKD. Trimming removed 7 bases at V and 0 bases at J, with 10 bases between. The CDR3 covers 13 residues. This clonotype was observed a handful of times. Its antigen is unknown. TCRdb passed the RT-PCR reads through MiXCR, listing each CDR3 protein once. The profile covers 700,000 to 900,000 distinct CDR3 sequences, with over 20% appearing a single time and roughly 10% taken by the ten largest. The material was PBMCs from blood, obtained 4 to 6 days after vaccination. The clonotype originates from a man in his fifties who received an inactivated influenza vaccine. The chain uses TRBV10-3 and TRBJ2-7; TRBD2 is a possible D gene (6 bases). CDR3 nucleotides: TGTGCCATCATGGGGGGAAACTCCTACGAGCAGTACTTC. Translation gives CAIMGGNSYEQYF.